Listed here are 23 T cell receptor beta chains from one sample, sequenced in a study of blood T cell repertoires in COVID-19. The assay was immunoSEQ multiplex PCR, and TCRdb's table has in-frame clones only and misses some. The table has some 250,000 clones, roughly 84% seen once. Sequences were obtained from peripheral blood. These receptor sequences come from a man aged 50 to 60 with active or convalescent COVID-19.

This chain connects TRBV5-1 to TRBJ2-1; perhaps TRBD1 as D (5 bases). The CDR3 has 16 residues. Germline loops: CDR1 SGHRS, CDR2 YFSETQ. The V end was cut by 4 bases, the J end by 0 bases, with 14 bases between. This chain's CDR3 is CASSPRQWSSYNEQFF. The DNA for the CDR3 is TGCGCCAGCAGCCCCCGACAGTGGAGCTCCTACAATGAGCAGTTCTTC.

J is TRBJ2-2 and V is TRBV11-2, with D possibly TRBD1 on 6 matching bases. CDR3 size: 16 residues. Trimming stripped 4 bases from V and 1 base from J, with 13 bases between. The germline gives CDR1 SGHAT, CDR2 FQNNGV. As DNA, the CDR3 is TGTGCCAGCAGCTCCGGACAGTCCCGGAACACCGGGGAGCTGTTTTTT. Translating gives CASSSGQSRNTGELFF.

The J gene is TRBJ1-1, the V gene TRBV5-1, with TRBD1 matching over 7 bases. Germline V lookup: CDR1 SGHRS, CDR2 YFSETQ. The CDR3 runs to 16 residues. V was pared by 0 bases and J by 4 bases, with 9 bases of the junction left unmatched. CDR3 protein: CASSLEGGKFRTEAFF. Written as DNA, the CDR3 is TGCGCCAGCAGCTTGGAAGGGGGCAAGTTTCGCACTGAAGCTTTCTTT.

The gene calls are TRBV7-2 and TRBJ2-3, with 7 bases identical to TRBD1. The CDR3 sequence is 14 residues long. Trimming at V came to 5 bases and at J to 6 bases, leaving 8 bases not matched to a gene. Germline values: CDR1 SGHTA, CDR2 FQGNSA. The DNA of the CDR3 is TGTGCCAGCAGCGCTAACAGGGGAGCTGATACGCAGTATTTT. Translating gives CASSANRGADTQYF.

The chain combines TRBV6-5 with TRBJ2-7; TRBD1 is a possible D gene (5 bases). Germline V lookup: CDR1 MNHEY, CDR2 SVGAGI. This CDR3 spans 12 amino acids. V shed 5 bases and J shed 6 bases, with 11 bases lying between them. The DNA of the CDR3 is TGTGCCAGCAGTCCCAGGGTCTCCGAGCAGTACTTC. Translated: CASSPRVSEQYF.

The rearrangement links TRBV28 to TRBJ1-1; the match to TRBD1 covers 10 bases. The J segment lost 6 bases and the V segment lost 4 bases, leaving 5 bases of the junction unmatched. Looked up from germline, CDR1 is MDHEN and CDR2 is SYDVKM. The CDR3 runs to 14 residues. The CDR3 sequence: CASSYGTGEAEAFF. CDR3 coding DNA: TGTGCCAGCAGTTACGGGACAGGGGAAGCTGAAGCTTTCTTT.

The rearrangement links TRBV2 to TRBJ2-2; 8 bases fit TRBD2. There are 16 residues in the CDR3. The germline V gene encodes CDR1 SNHLY and CDR2 FYNNEI. Trimming cost V 3 bases and J 7 bases; bases outside gene matches: 10. Written as DNA, the CDR3 is TGTGCCAGCAGTGATCCCCTCGGGGGGGTTGGCGGGGAGCTGTTTTTT. Amino acid sequence: CASSDPLGGVGGELFF.

The sample holds a few counts of this clone. V usage is TRBV7-6 and J usage is TRBJ2-1; no reliable D call. CDR3 length: 19 residues. The V gene's germline CDR1 is SGHVS and CDR2 FNYEAQ. Trimming left V 5 bases short and J 0 bases short, with 23 bases between. The DNA of the CDR3 is TGTGCCAGCAGCAAACACGCCCCTAGATCGGCGAGCTCCTACAATGAGCAGTTCTTC. Its translation is CASSKHAPRSASSYNEQFF. Based on the CDR3 plus reference TRBV7-6 and TRBJ2-1, the full variable domain is GAGVSQSPRYKVTKRGQDVALRCDPISGHVSLYWYRQALGQGPEFLTYFNYEAQQDKSGLPNDRFSAERPEGSISTLTIQRTEQRDSAMYRCASSKHAPRSASSYNEQFFGPGTRLTVL.

This chain connects TRBV10-3 to TRBJ2-3, with TRBD1 matching 9 bases. Germline V gene sequence: CDR1 ENHRY, CDR2 SYGVKD. With 2 bases clipped from V and 1 base from J, the junction kept 4 bases outside the gene matches. There are 16 residues in the CDR3. CDR3 DNA sequence: TGTGCCATCAGTGAGGGGGGACAGGGCGGCACAGATACGCAGTATTTT. This gives the protein CAISEGGQGGTDTQYF.

This clone was detected only once. This rearrangement joins TRBV18 to TRBJ2-7; 11 bases map to TRBD2. The germline gives CDR1 KGHSH, CDR2 LQKENI. V trimming: 6 bases; J trimming: 2 bases; junction bases outside the gene matches: 6. The CDR3 covers 15 residues. The CDR3 loop is CASSDLAGGTYEQYF. The CDR3 nucleotides read TGTGCCAGCTCCGATCTAGCGGGGGGTACCTACGAGCAGTACTTC.

This clone has only one observation. V usage is TRBV6-4 and J usage is TRBJ2-3; 12 nucleotides match TRBD2. J was trimmed by 2 bases and V by 3 bases; bases with no gene match: 6. The CDR3 runs to 17 residues. Germline V gives CDR1 MRHNA, CDR2 SNTAGT. CDR3 in amino acids: CASSEWASGGATDTQYF. The CDR3 DNA is TGTGCCAGCAGTGAATGGGCTAGCGGGGGGGCCACAGATACGCAGTATTTT.

This clone was counted only a few times. The rearrangement joins TRBV29-1 to TRBJ2-3, with 12 bases fitting TRBD2. Trimming took 5 bases from V and 2 from J; bases not matched to a gene: 14. CDR3 size: 18 residues. Germline V gives CDR1 SQVTM, CDR2 ANQGSEA. The CDR3 region is CSVTTSGGPQWYTDTQYF. The CDR3 DNA sequence: TGCAGCGTTACAACTAGCGGGGGGCCTCAGTGGTACACAGATACGCAGTATTTT.

The chain links TRBV30 to TRBJ1-2, with unresolved D. This CDR3 has 15 amino acids. Germline CDR1 reads GTSNPN; CDR2 reads SVGIG (reference sequence). V shed 1 base and J shed 0 bases, with 12 bases lying between them. Written as DNA, the CDR3 is TGTGCCTGGAGTGACGCACATGTCGCTAACTATGGCTACACCTTC. Translating it yields CAWSDAHVANYGYTF.

This chain links TRBV15 with TRBJ2-3; 7 bases are shared with TRBD2. The germline CDR1 and CDR2 sequences are LNHNV and YYDKDF (reference sequence). The length of the CDR3 is 18 residues. J was trimmed by 6 bases and V by 1 base; bases with no gene match: 16. CDR3 nucleotides: TGTGCCACCAGCAGAGCTGGGGCCGGGACTGGGCGGGGGGATACGCAGTATTTT. Amino acids: CATSRAGAGTGRGDTQYF.

The chain links TRBV27 to TRBJ1-5, with 11 bases fitting TRBD1. The CDR3 runs to 14 residues. The J segment lost 15 bases and the V segment lost 3 bases, leaving 10 bases of the junction unmatched. Germline values: CDR1 MNHEY, CDR2 SMNVEV (reference sequence). Here the CDR3 DNA reads TGTGCCAGCAGTTTTCGGACAGGGGGCCTCATACGGCATTTT. Translated, it gives CASSFRTGGLIRHF.

The chain combines TRBV7-2 with TRBJ2-7; 10 bases line up with TRBD2. V gave up 5 bases and J gave up 2 bases; unmatched junction bases: 6. The germline gives CDR1 SGHTA, CDR2 FQGNSA. This CDR3 contains 15 residues. CDR3 in DNA: TGTGCCAGCAGCCCCGGACTAGCGGTACCCTACGAGCAGTACTTC. It is translated as CASSPGLAVPYEQYF. The entire variable domain, with the rest obtained from reference TRBV7-2 and TRBJ2-7, is as follows: GAGVSQSPSNKVTEKGKDVELRCDPISGHTALYWYRQSLGQGLEFLIYFQGNSAPDKSGLPSDRFSAERTGGSVSTLTIQRTQQEDSAVYLCASSPGLAVPYEQYFGPGTRLTVT.

This chain joins TRBV18 and TRBJ1-2; possible D gene TRBD1, 5 bases. This CDR3 has 14 residues. V was cut by 3 bases and J by 4 bases, with 12 bases left in between. Germline loops: CDR1 KGHSH, CDR2 LQKENI. The CDR3 DNA reads as TGTGCCAGCTCACCCCAGGGAAGGGGCTATGGCTACACCTTC. Its protein is CASSPQGRGYGYTF.

This clone turned up a few times. The CDR3 is CASSSRPGAYEQYF. The CDR3 DNA reads as TGCGCCAGCAGCTCGAGACCGGGAGCCTACGAGCAGTACTTC. V gene TRBV5-1 combines with J gene TRBJ2-7; TRBD2 is a possible D gene (6 bases). CDR1 is SGHRS, CDR2 YFSETQ, per germline. Between the trimmed V and J ends, which lost 3 bases and 2 bases, there was a span of 12 bases. The CDR3 totals 14 residues. Supplemented by reference TRBV5-1 and TRBJ2-7, the full variable domain reads KAGVTQTPRYLIKTRGQQVTLSCSPISGHRSVSWYQQTPGQGLQFLFEYFSETQRNKGNFPGRFSGRQFSNSRSEMNVSTLELGDSALYLCASSSRPGAYEQYFGPGTRLTVT.

The chain combines TRBV3-1 (or the pseudogene TRBV3-2) with TRBJ1-2; 8 bases are a match to TRBD1. The CDR3 loop spans 16 amino acids. Germline loops: CDR1 LGHDT, CDR2 YNNKEL (reference sequence). Unmatched junction bases numbered 12, after V lost 1 base and J lost 8 bases. CDR3 protein: CASSQVRGQDLWGYTF. The CDR3 nucleotides read TGTGCCAGCAGCCAAGTAAGGGGACAGGACCTCTGGGGCTACACCTTC.

The chain combines TRBV4-2 with TRBJ1-4, with D hard to call. Trimming took off 2 bases at V and 0 bases at J, with 7 bases between the two ends. Germline CDR1 is LGHNA and CDR2 is YNFKEQ. This CDR3 contains 15 residues. CDR3 region: CASSQKAATNEKLFF. CDR3 nucleotides: TGTGCCAGCAGCCAAAAAGCGGCAACTAATGAAAAACTGTTTTTT.

The CDR3 is CASSFRTGGPVDTQYF. As DNA, the CDR3 is TGTGCCAGCAGCTTTAGGACAGGGGGTCCGGTAGATACGCAGTATTTT. The chain carries TRBV7-9 and TRBJ2-3, with 10 bases identical to TRBD1. With 3 bases clipped from V and 5 bases from J, the junction kept 8 bases outside the gene matches. Germline V gene lookup returns CDR1 SEHNR and CDR2 FQNEAQ (reference sequence). This CDR3 region has 16 residues.

This clone was observed a handful of times. The V gene is TRBV27, the J gene TRBJ1-1; D might be TRBD1 (6 bases). V lost 3 bases and J 3 bases, leaving 11 bases between the germline ends. The CDR3 sequence is 14 residues long. CDR1 is MNHEY and CDR2 is SMNVEV in the germline V gene (reference sequence). The CDR3 DNA reads as TGTGCCAGCAGTTTTGGTGGGGGCTACACTGAAGCTTTCTTT. Translated: CASSFGGGYTEAFF.

As concerns this clone: Other DNA sequences in the sample encode the same CDR3. The chain recombines TRBV5-1 with TRBJ2-3; the match to TRBD1 covers 8 bases. After removal of 1 base from V and 2 bases from J, the junction contained 0 bases not matched to a gene. CDR1 and CDR2 from the germline V gene are SGHRS and YFSETQ. The CDR3 covers 14 residues. CDR3 DNA sequence: TGCGCCAGCAGCTTGCAGGGGGCCACAGATACGCAGTATTTT. Translated, it gives CASSLQGATDTQYF.